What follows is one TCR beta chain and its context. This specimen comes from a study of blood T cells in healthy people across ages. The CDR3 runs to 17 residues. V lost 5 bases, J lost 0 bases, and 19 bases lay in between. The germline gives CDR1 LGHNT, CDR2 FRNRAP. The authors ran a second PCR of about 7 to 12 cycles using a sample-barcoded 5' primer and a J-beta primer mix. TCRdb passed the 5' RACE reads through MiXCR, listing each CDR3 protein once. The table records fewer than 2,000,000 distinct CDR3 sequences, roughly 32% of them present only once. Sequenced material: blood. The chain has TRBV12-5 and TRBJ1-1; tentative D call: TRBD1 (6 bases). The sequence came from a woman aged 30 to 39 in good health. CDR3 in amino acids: CASGKGQKGTMNTEAFF. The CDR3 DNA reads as TGTGCTAGTGGTAAAGGACAGAAGGGGACCATGAACACTGAAGCTTTCTTT.